This passage covers 14 T cell receptor beta chains from one sample sequenced in a study of blood T cells in healthy people across ages. A J-beta primer mix and a sample-barcoded 5' primer were used in a second PCR of about 6 to 12 cycles. TCRdb reanalysed the 5' RACE reads using MiXCR and keeps one entry per CDR3 protein. The sample shows roughly 560,000 distinct CDR3 sequences, approximately 25% of them seen only once. The same data also went into a second study, on T cells of mothers and their children.

Sequencing input: blood. The source is a boy aged 5-17 years in good health.

The rearrangement uses TRBV6-5 and TRBJ2-5; the D gene is possibly TRBD1 (5 bases). V was trimmed by 0 bases and J by 5 bases, leaving 10 bases between them. Germline V gives CDR1 MNHEY, CDR2 SVGAGI. This CDR3 has 14 residues. The CDR3 reads CASSYSDSEETQYF. CDR3 in DNA: TGTGCCAGCAGTTACTCCGACAGTGAGGAGACCCAGTACTTC.

J is TRBJ2-7 and V is TRBV29-1; D uncertain. The CDR3 spans 11 residues. V was clipped by 6 bases and J by 1 base, with 7 bases between them. Germline V CDR1 and CDR2: SQVTM, ANQGSEA. The DNA for the CDR3 is TGCAGCGTCGAATGGTCCTACGAGCAGTACTTC. This encodes CSVEWSYEQYF.

This chain's CDR3 is CASSPALRPVGGYTF. In DNA form, the CDR3 reads TGCGCCAGCAGCCCTGCGCTGAGGCCCGTGGGTGGCTACACCTTC. The chain is built from TRBV5-1 and TRBJ1-2; D is uncertain. V was pared by 4 bases and J by 7 bases, with 20 bases between. The CDR3 consists of 15 residues. CDR1 is SGHRS, CDR2 YFSETQ, per germline.

This clonotype has only a few counts. CDR3 nucleotide sequence: TGTGCCAGCAGTCGGTCCGGGGCGGGAGGATTCAAAAACATTCAGTACTTC. Translating it yields CASSRSGAGGFKNIQYF. This rearrangement joins TRBV6-2 or TRBV6-3 to TRBJ2-4; 8 bases agree with TRBD2. This CDR3 has 17 residues. Germline assignment: CDR1 MNHEY and CDR2 SVGEGT. The trim removed 5 bases at V and 3 bases at J, leaving 12 bases unmatched.

This clonotype turned up a few times. This chain joins TRBV28 and TRBJ1-2; TRBD1 matches at 10 bases. The ends lost 3 bases at V and 4 bases at J; junction bases unmatched: 17. The V gene's germline CDR1 is MDHEN and CDR2 SYDVKM. CDR3 length equals 19 residues. DNA for the CDR3: TGTGCCAGCAGTTTCCCCTCCTGGGAGACAGGGGGCAGAAGCTATGGCTACACCTTC. It is translated as CASSFPSWETGGRSYGYTF.

This clonotype turned up a few times. The CDR3 DNA reads TGCAGTGCTATACAGGGGAATAATGAAAAACTGTTTTTT. Translated: CSAIQGNNEKLFF. The rearrangement links TRBV20-1 to TRBJ1-4, with 7 nucleotides matching TRBD1. Germline V gene data show CDR1 as DFQATT and CDR2 as SNEGSKA (reference sequence). The CDR3 runs to 13 residues. J lost 4 bases, V lost 4 bases, and 3 bases had no gene match.

The V and J genes are TRBV7-2 and TRBJ2-1, with unresolved D. This CDR3 has 15 residues. Trimming cost V 1 base and J 6 bases, with 13 bases left between them. CDR1 is SGHTA and CDR2 is FQGNSA in the germline V gene. Written as DNA, the CDR3 is TGTGCCAGCAGCTTAGTTGATGTTTCGGGCAATGAGCAGTTCTTC. Translated: CASSLVDVSGNEQFF. The variable domain in full, completed from reference TRBV7-2 and TRBJ2-1, reads GAGVSQSPSNKVTEKGKDVELRCDPISGHTALYWYRQSLGQGLEFLIYFQGNSAPDKSGLPSDRFSAERTGGSVSTLTIQRTQQEDSAVYLCASSLVDVSGNEQFFGPGTRLTVL.

The table lists this clonotype with a few counts. CDR3 DNA: TGCAGTGCTACTGGGGCTAGCGGGGGCTATGAGCAGTTCTTC. Translation: CSATGASGGYEQFF. The chain couples TRBV20-1 to TRBJ2-1, with 10 bases identical to TRBD2. Germline CDR1 is DFQATT and CDR2 is SNEGSKA (reference sequence). There are 14 residues in the CDR3. Losses at the gene ends were 4 bases for V and 8 bases for J; bases not matched to a gene: 8.

This clonotype has only a few counts. The chain couples TRBV21-1 to TRBJ2-5. TRBV21-1 is a pseudogene locus. The CDR3 is 14 amino acids. CDR3 protein: CASSRANCQETQYF. CDR3 nucleotides: TGTGCCAGCAGTAGAGCCAACTGCCAAGAGACCCAGTACTTC.

J is TRBJ2-3 and V is TRBV6-1; 10 bases match TRBD2. Germline values: CDR1 MNHNS, CDR2 SASEGT. The V segment lost 5 bases and the J segment 7 bases; nucleotides outside the gene matches: 12. This CDR3 has 16 residues. The DNA of the CDR3 is TGTGCCAGCAGTCTAGCGGGGGCAATGACCGAACATACGCAGTATTTT. Encoded protein: CASSLAGAMTEHTQYF.

This sequence joins TRBV6-2 or TRBV6-3 and TRBJ2-7; a weak D match, TRBD1 (6 bases). CDR1 and CDR2 from the germline V gene are MNHEY and SVGEGT. This CDR3 is 14 amino acids long. V was clipped by 6 bases and J by 5 bases, with 17 bases between them. In nucleotides, the CDR3 is TGTGCCAGCAGAACATCAGGGGCTAACAACGAGCAGTACTTC. This translates into CASRTSGANNEQYF.

V usage is TRBV4-3 and J usage is TRBJ2-7; D is uncertain. V was cut by 1 base and J by 3 bases, with 10 bases left in between. This CDR3 is built from 14 residues. Looked up from germline, CDR1 is LGHNA and CDR2 is YSLEER. The CDR3 is CASSQVKGGYEQYF. The CDR3, as DNA: TGCGCCAGCAGCCAAGTAAAGGGCGGCTACGAGCAGTACTTC.

This clonotype occurred a few times. The CDR3 is CASRRVAGGQNIQYF. The CDR3 nucleotides are TGTGCCAGCAGGAGAGTAGCGGGAGGGCAAAACATTCAGTACTTC. V usage is TRBV6-1 and J usage is TRBJ2-4, with 11 bases identical to TRBD2. Looked up from germline, CDR1 is MNHNS and CDR2 is SASEGT. Losses at the gene ends were 6 bases for V and 5 bases for J; bases not matched to a gene: 6. The CDR3 covers 15 residues.

This chain uses TRBV20-1 with TRBJ1-3, with D uncertain. The CDR3 is 12 amino acids. Deletions cut 5 bases from V and 0 bases from J, with 5 bases between. Germline assignment: CDR1 DFQATT and CDR2 SNEGSKA (reference sequence). The CDR3 nucleotides read TGCAGTGCTTCGAGCTCTGGAAACACCATATATTTT. Protein sequence: CSASSSGNTIYF.